The rows below give T cell receptor beta chains drawn from one sample of a study of CD8 T cells in Susac syndrome. TCRdb passed the immunoSEQ multiplex PCR reads through MiXCR, listing each CDR3 protein once. The sample consists of tens of thousands of distinct CDR3 sequences, 93% of them appearing once. Material for sequencing was CD8+ T cells from PBMCs. The receptors originated from a human donor with multiple sclerosis. CDR3s include the opening cysteine and the closing phenylalanine or tryptophan. Each record gives: V gene, clone size, J gene, D gene, CDR3 DNA, CDR3 protein. The D gene is left open where the match is weak. The size field is filled for only some rows; it gives once, few, many or a size class.

TRBV5-1	NA	TRBJ2-5	NA	TGCGCCAGCAGCTTGGTCGGTACTAGGGCTATCCCGTACCAAGAGACCCAGTACTTC	CASSLVGTRAIPYQETQYF
TRBV20-1	NA	TRBJ2-2	TRBD2	TGCAGTGCTAGAGAGAGCGGGGGAACCTTCACCGGGGAGCTGTTTTTT	CSARESGGTFTGELFF
TRBV9	NA	TRBJ1-3	TRBD1	TGTGCCAGCAGCGTCGACAGGGCCTCTGGAAACACCATATATTTT	CASSVDRASGNTIYF
TRBV20-1	NA	TRBJ2-1	TRBD2	TGCAGTGCTAGAGATCTAGAGCCTAGCGGGGGGGTTTCCCATGAGCAGTTCTTC	CSARDLEPSGGVSHEQFF
TRBV3-1	once	TRBJ2-2	NA	TGTGCCAGCAGCCAAGCAGGGTCCGGGGAGCTGTTTTTT	CASSQAGSGELFF
TRBV7-9	NA	TRBJ1-5	NA	TGTGCCAGCAGCACCATCAATCAGCCCCAGCATTTT	CASSTINQPQHF
TRBV19	NA	TRBJ1-5	TRBD1	TGTGCCAGTAGTATCTGGACAGGGGGCAACGAGCCCCAGCATTTT	CASSIWTGGNEPQHF
TRBV12-3/TRBV12-4	NA	TRBJ1-1	NA	TGTGCCAGCAGTCTTCCAGGGGCCCCTGAAGCTTTCTTT	CASSLPGAPEAFF
TRBV27	NA	TRBJ1-2	TRBD1	TGTGCCAGCAGTTCATCTGGGACAGGGTATTATGGCTACACCTTC	CASSSSGTGYYGYTF
TRBV3-1	NA	TRBJ2-3	NA	TGTGCCAGCAGCCTCGTGAGGACAGCCGAAGGCACAGATACGCAGTATTTT	CASSLVRTAEGTDTQYF
TRBV4-1	NA	TRBJ2-3	NA	TGCGCCAGCAGCCAGTGGCGGGGGCTCGGGGATACGCAGTATTTT	CASSQWRGLGDTQYF
TRBV4-1	NA	TRBJ2-7	TRBD2	TGCGCCAGCAGCCAAGTGATGACTAGCGGGGGGAACGAGCAGTACTTC	CASSQVMTSGGNEQYF
TRBV12-3/TRBV12-4	NA	TRBJ1-2	NA	TGTGCCAGCAGTTGGGGGGGTGTGACAGTATACGGCTACACCTTC	CASSWGGVTVYGYTF
TRBV4-2	NA	TRBJ2-5	NA	TGTGCCAGCAGCCAAGAGTGGGGCTCGGAGACCCAGTACTTC	CASSQEWGSETQYF
TRBV9	NA	TRBJ1-1	NA	TGTGCCAGCAGCGAGGGCCGAAGCGCCGAAGCTTTCTTT	CASSEGRSAEAFF
TRBV2	NA	TRBJ1-5	NA	TGTGCCAGCAGTGAAGTGGCAGGCTATCAGCCCCAGCATTTT	CASSEVAGYQPQHF
TRBV25-1	NA	TRBJ2-7	NA	TGTGCCAGCAGTGACGCCACCTCTCCCGAGCAGTACTTC	CASSDATSPEQYF
TRBV7-9	NA	TRBJ1-2	NA	TGTGCCAGCAGCTTAGCTGGGGCCTATGGCTACACCTTC	CASSLAGAYGYTF
TRBV7-9	NA	TRBJ2-7	TRBD1	TGTGCCAGCAGCTGGGGCTGGGACAGGGGGAACGAGCAGTACTTC	CASSWGWDRGNEQYF
TRBV11-2	NA	TRBJ2-3	NA	TGTGCCAGCAGCTTACAGGGGCTCCACAGTGGTACGCAGTATTTT	CASSLQGLHSGTQYF
TRBV30	NA	TRBJ2-7	NA	TGTGCCTGGAGTGTAGGGGGGCGGTCCGAGCAGTACTTC	CAWSVGGRSEQYF
TRBV6-5	NA	TRBJ1-2	NA	TGTGCCAGCAGTTACTCCTCTGAATCTGGGTATGGCTACACCTTC	CASSYSSESGYGYTF